The TCR beta chain described here comes from a study of OX40 agonist ivuxolimab in advanced cancers. Across the study: Partial responses were recorded for three patients, including one with hepatocellular carcinoma and two with cutaneous melanoma.

The CDR3 spans 17 residues. Germline V gives CDR1 SGHTA, CDR2 FQGNSA. V lost 5 bases to trimming and J lost 0 bases; unmatched junction nucleotides: 8. Produced via immunoSEQ multiplex PCR; TCRdb's table is partial and in-frame only. The sample carries more than 65,000 clones, roughly 82% recorded once. Drawing of blood for sampling happened at baseline, at cycle 4 day 1, and at cycle 7 day 1. The TCR originated in an adult with an advanced solid tumor such as melanoma, head and neck, liver or kidney cancer. This rearrangement joins TRBV7-2 to TRBJ2-2, with TRBD2 matching over 8 bases. Sequenced here: CD4+ or CD8+ T cells sorted from blood, sampled in a trial of the OX40 agonist ivuxolimab. The CDR3: CASSRGGGIANTGELFF. The DNA of the CDR3 is TGTGCCAGCAGCCGGGGCGGGGGGATAGCGAACACCGGGGAGCTGTTTTTT.